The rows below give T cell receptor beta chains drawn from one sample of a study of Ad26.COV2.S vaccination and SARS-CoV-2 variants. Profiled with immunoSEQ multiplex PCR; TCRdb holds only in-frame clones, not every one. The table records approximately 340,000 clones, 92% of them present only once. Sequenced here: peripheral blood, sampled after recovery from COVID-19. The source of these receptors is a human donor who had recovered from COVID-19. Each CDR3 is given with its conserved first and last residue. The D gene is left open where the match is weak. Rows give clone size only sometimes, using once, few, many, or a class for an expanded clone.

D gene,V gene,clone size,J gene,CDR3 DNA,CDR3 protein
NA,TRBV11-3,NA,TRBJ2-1,TGTGCCAGCAGCTTAGCAGGGAGCTCCTACAATGAGCAGTTCTTC,CASSLAGSSYNEQFF
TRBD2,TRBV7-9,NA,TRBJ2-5,TGTGCCAGCAGCCCTTCCGGGACTAGCGTTGCGGAGACCCAGTACTTC,CASSPSGTSVAETQYF
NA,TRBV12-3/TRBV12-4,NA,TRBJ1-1,TGTGCCAGCAGTACCCGGGGTGAAGCTTTCTTT,CASSTRGEAFF
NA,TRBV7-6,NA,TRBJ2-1,TGTGCCAGCAGCTTTCTGGCATCCCCGACCAATGAGCAGTTCTTC,CASSFLASPTNEQFF
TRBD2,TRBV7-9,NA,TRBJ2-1,TGTGCCAGCAGCTTACTAGCGGGGGGCTACAATGAGCAGTTCTTC,CASSLLAGGYNEQFF
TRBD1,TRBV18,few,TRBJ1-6,TGTGCCAGCTCCCCGGGGGACAGGAACAATTCACCCCTCCACTTT,CASSPGDRNNSPLHF
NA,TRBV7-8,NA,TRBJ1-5,TGTGCCAGCAGCTTACAGGGGAAACAGCCCCAGCATTTT,CASSLQGKQPQHF
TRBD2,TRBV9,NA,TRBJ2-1,TGTGCCAGCAGCGGTTCCGGGACTAGCCCCTACAATGAGCAGTTCTTC,CASSGSGTSPYNEQFF
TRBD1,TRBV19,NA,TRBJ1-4,TGTGCCAGTAGTTGGGACAGGGGGCTTGCAACTAATGAAAAACTGTTTTTT,CASSWDRGLATNEKLFF
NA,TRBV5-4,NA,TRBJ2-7,TGTGCCAGCAGCTACGGGCCCTCCTACGAGCAGTACTTC,CASSYGPSYEQYF
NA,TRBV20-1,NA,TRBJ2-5,TGCAGTGCTAGTTTGGCAGTCCAAGAGACCCAGTACTTC,CSASLAVQETQYF
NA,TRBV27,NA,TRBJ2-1,TGTGCCAGCAGCCGGGACCGACTATACAATGAGCAGTTCTTC,CASSRDRLYNEQFF
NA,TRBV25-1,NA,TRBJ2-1,TGTGCCAGCAGTGAAGGGGGAAATGAGCAGTTCTTC,CASSEGGNEQFF
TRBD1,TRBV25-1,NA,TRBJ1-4,TGTGCCAGCAGCCTCGCCGACAGGGGAACTAATGAAAAACTGTTTTTT,CASSLADRGTNEKLFF
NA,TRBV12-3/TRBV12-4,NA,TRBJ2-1,TGTGCCAGCAGCATTGCCCATGAGCAGTTCTTC,CASSIAHEQFF
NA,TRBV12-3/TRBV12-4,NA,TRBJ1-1,TGTGCCACCAAAAAATTAATCTCCACTGAAGCTTTCTTT,CATKKLISTEAFF
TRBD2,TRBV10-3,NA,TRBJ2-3,TGTGCCATCAGTGATTCGGGGGGGTCAAGCGGACGTGGCACAGATACGCAGTATTTT,CAISDSGGSSGRGTDTQYF
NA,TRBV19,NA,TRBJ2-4,TGTGCCAGTAGTATAGGGGGAAGGGGCAAAAACATTCAGTACTTC,CASSIGGRGKNIQYF
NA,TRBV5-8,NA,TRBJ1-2,TGTGCCAGCAGCCAAGGTCTGGGTTATTATGGCTACACCTTC,CASSQGLGYYGYTF
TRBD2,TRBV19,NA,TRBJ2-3,TGTGCCAGTAGTAACAGCGGGGGGGCTTTAGATACGCAGTATTTT,CASSNSGGALDTQYF
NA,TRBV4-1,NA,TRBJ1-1,TGCGCCAGCAGCCAAGGGGTGACGGGCGTTGGAACTGAAGCTTTCTTT,CASSQGVTGVGTEAFF
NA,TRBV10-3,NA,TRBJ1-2,TGTGCCATCAGTGAGTCGAAAGAGGGTGGCTACACCTTC,CAISESKEGGYTF
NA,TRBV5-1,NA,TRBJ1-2,TGCGCCAGCAGCTTGGAGGGGGGCCTTAACTATGGCTACACCTTC,CASSLEGGLNYGYTF
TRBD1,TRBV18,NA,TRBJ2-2,TGTGCCAGCTCCCCTACCGGGACAGGGGAGTGGTTCACCGGGGAGCTGTTTTTT,CASSPTGTGEWFTGELFF
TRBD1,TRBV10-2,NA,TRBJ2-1,TGCGCCAGCAGGTCCCCTGGACAGGGGCACAATGAGCAGTTCTTC,CASRSPGQGHNEQFF
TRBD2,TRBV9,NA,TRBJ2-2,TGTGCCAGCAGCAACCACCAAGCGGGGGAACACACCGGGGAGCTGTTTTTT,CASSNHQAGEHTGELFF
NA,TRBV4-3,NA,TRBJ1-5,TGCGCCAGCAGCCAAGATGGAGTTAGCAATCAGCCCCAGCATTTT,CASSQDGVSNQPQHF
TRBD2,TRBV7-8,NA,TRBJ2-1,TGTGCCAGCAGCGCAGGAGCGGGGAGAGCGAATGAGCAGTTCTTC,CASSAGAGRANEQFF
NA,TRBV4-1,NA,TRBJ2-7,TGCGCCAGCAGCCAAGTAAGAGATTCCATGGCCTACGAGCAGTACTTC,CASSQVRDSMAYEQYF
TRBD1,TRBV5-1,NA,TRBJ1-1,TGCGCCAGCAGCTTCGGGACAGGGAACACTGAAGCTTTCTTT,CASSFGTGNTEAFF
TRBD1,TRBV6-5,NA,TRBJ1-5,TGTGCCAGCAGCTCGGGACAGGGCCCAAATCAGCCCCAGCATTTT,CASSSGQGPNQPQHF
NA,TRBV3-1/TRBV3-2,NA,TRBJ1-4,TGTGCCAGCAGCCAAGATCGGATAGGCAGGGCCCAGTCAGCAACTAATGAAAAACTGTTTTTT,CASSQDRIGRAQSATNEKLFF
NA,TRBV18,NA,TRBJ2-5,TGTGCCAGCTCACCCGTTGAAGAGACCCAGTACTTC,CASSPVEETQYF
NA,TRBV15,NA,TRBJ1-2,TGTGCCACCAGCAGAGATAGGGGGGACTATGGCTACACCTTC,CATSRDRGDYGYTF
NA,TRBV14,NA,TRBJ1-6,TGTGCCAGCAGTGAAGGGACATCGTGGAATTCACCCCTCCACTTT,CASSEGTSWNSPLHF
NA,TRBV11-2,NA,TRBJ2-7,TGTGCCAGCAGCTTATTAGGTGGTGGCAGCGTCTACGAGCAGTACTTC,CASSLLGGGSVYEQYF
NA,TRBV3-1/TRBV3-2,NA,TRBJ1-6,TGTGCCAGCAGCCTGGGAGAATCACCCCTCCACTTT,CASSLGESPLHF